These T cell receptor beta chains were read from a single sample in a study of identical twins. Each CDR3 protein gets one entry after TCRdb re-called the 5' RACE reads with MiXCR. This table holds 1.5 million to 2 million distinct CDR3 sequences, around a third found once. Sequences were obtained from cord blood. The receptors come from a newborn girl in good health. Both conserved end residues are trimmed from each CDR3.

V	J	CDR3
TRBV5-1	TRBJ2-2	ASKGDSTGELF
TRBV6-6	TRBJ2-1	ASSPRPQF
TRBV3-1	TRBJ2-7	ASSSGWGHPSYEQY
TRBV10-3	TRBJ2-7	AISGRGDFSYEQY
TRBV28	TRBJ2-7	ASRPGLAGGSEQY
TRBV24-1	TRBJ2-7	ATSDRQGTYEQY
TRBV4-2	TRBJ2-3	ASSPRQGGTDTQY
TRBV3-1	TRBJ2-3	ASSQDLREGGTDTQY
TRBV28	TRBJ2-6	ASSLEASRANVLT
TRBV12-3/TRBV12-4	TRBJ2-3	ASSPLWGLAGERSSTDTQY
TRBV7-6	TRBJ1-1	ASSLEFLRTGMNTEAF
TRBV19	TRBJ2-3	ASSIAGWTDTQY
TRBV4-1	TRBJ2-2	ASSQIAGELF
TRBV20-1	TRBJ1-1	SARDPTGAHTEAF
TRBV10-1	TRBJ2-3	ASSDLRIAGVRAPTDTQY
TRBV11-1	TRBJ1-2	ASSLAPNSDGYT
TRBV5-1	TRBJ2-1	ASSWLDYNEQF
TRBV28	TRBJ1-4	ASRYGTNEKLF
TRBV6-6	TRBJ2-3	ASRWTGGTDTQY
TRBV5-1	TRBJ2-3	ASSPTMRTDTQY
TRBV12-3/TRBV12-4	TRBJ2-5	ASSLLRLAEETQY
TRBV20-1	TRBJ2-1	CARTGNHNEQF
TRBV12-3/TRBV12-4	TRBJ1-4	ASSFWDRGKLF
TRBV3-1	TRBJ2-1	ASSQVGLAGGDEQF
TRBV29-1	TRBJ2-5	SVERRDGETQY
TRBV2	TRBJ2-1	ASMLGSSYNEQF
TRBV4-1	TRBJ2-7	ASSQPRGEQY
TRBV3-1	TRBJ2-1	ASSSLSGLAGLRDEQF
TRBV10-3	TRBJ2-3	AISSKTGTHDWGDTQY
TRBV24-1	TRBJ2-1	ATSALGRGRDNEQF
TRBV20-1	TRBJ1-2	SARPEPRGGYGYT
TRBV20-1	TRBJ2-1	SARTGTKFNEQF
TRBV2	TRBJ2-4	ASSERQGSKQY
TRBV6-1	TRBJ2-2	ASSRPTGEDRELF
TRBV6-5	TRBJ2-7	ASSHGTSGEQY
TRBV7-9	-	ASSLRSGGSYETQY
TRBV12-3/TRBV12-4	TRBJ2-7	ASSLFPAGAEQY
TRBV20-1	TRBJ2-1	SATPGEQF
TRBV6-6	TRBJ2-7	ASSYFLKQVGHEQY
TRBV11-2	TRBJ2-4	ASSLDRRANIQY
TRBV5-6	TRBJ2-1	ASSLGGRHEQF
TRBV9	TRBJ2-1	ASSVAGNLNEQF
TRBV2	TRBJ1-1	ASSVPTEAF
TRBV10-3	TRBJ1-5	AISESTLNNQPQH
TRBV20-1	TRBJ2-4	SALVGLAKNIQY
TRBV12-3/TRBV12-4	TRBJ2-7	ASSFRESNEQY
TRBV28	TRBJ2-1	ASSFPRRGYYNEQF
TRBV20-1	TRBJ2-3	SALLAGRPIDTQY
TRBV7-8	TRBJ1-2	ASSLLAGNSYGYT
TRBV29-1	TRBJ1-1	SVEISKDTEAF
TRBV12-3/TRBV12-4	TRBJ2-4	ASSPVGTAKNIQY
TRBV7-9	TRBJ1-1	ASSLVGHMNTEAF
TRBV25-1	TRBJ1-4	ASSEYTQGLATNEKLF